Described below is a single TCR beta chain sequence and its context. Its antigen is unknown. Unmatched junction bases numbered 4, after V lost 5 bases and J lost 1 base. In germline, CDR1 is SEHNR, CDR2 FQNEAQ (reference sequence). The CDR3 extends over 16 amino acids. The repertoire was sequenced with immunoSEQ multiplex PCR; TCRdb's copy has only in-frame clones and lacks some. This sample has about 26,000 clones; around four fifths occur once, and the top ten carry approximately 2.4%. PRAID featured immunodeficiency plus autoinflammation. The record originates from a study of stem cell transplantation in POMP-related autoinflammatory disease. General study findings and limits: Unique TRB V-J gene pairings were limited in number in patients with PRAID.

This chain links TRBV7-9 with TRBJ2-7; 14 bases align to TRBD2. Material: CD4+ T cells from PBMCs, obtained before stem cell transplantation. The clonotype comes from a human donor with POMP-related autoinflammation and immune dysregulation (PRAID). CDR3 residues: CASSRGLAGVSYEQYF. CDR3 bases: TGTGCCAGCAGCCGGGGACTAGCGGGAGTATCCTACGAGCAGTACTTC.